The 28 T cell receptor beta chains in this list originate from one sample, sequenced in a study of T cell repertoires in cytomegalovirus infection. TCRdb analysed the reads with MiXCR anew, one entry per CDR3 protein. This table holds 600,000 to 800,000 distinct CDR3 sequences, 24% found once. The sample consisted of CD8+ T cells from PBMCs. Receptor source: a human donor in good health (CMV status not recorded). Some clones in this sample may be carry-over from other donors' samples.

This clonotype was detected ten times or more. The chain carries TRBV11-3 and TRBJ2-1, with 8 bases matching TRBD1. The CDR3 sequence is 17 residues long. V lost 5 bases and J lost 0; bases outside the gene matches: 9. The germline CDR1 and CDR2 sequences are SGHNT and YENEEA. This CDR3 is CASSGRDRTSSYNEQFF. The CDR3, as DNA: TGTGCCAGCAGCGGAAGGGACAGGACCAGCTCCTACAATGAGCAGTTCTTC. The full variable domain, rest sourced from reference TRBV11-3 and TRBJ2-1, is EAGVVQSPRYKIIEKKQPVAFWCNPISGHNTLYWYLQNLGQGPELLIRYENEEAVDDSQLPKDRFSAERLKGVDSTLKIQPAELGDSAVYLCASSGRDRTSSYNEQFFGPGTRLTVL.

The rearrangement joins TRBV9 to TRBJ1-6, with 7 bases lining up with TRBD1. Germline V gene sequence: CDR1 SGDLS, CDR2 YYNGEE. The CDR3 runs to 15 residues. The J segment lost 3 bases and the V segment lost 1 base, leaving 1 base of the junction unmatched. CDR3 in DNA: TGTGCCAGCAGCGTACAGGGGGTCTATAATTCACCCCTCCACTTT. This codes for CASSVQGVYNSPLHF.

The rearrangement joins TRBV6-2 or TRBV6-3 to TRBJ1-1; TRBD1 is a possible D gene (6 bases). Germline V gene data show CDR1 as MNHEY and CDR2 as SVGEGT. The CDR3 is 18 residues long. With 8 bases removed from V and 7 bases from J, the gap between germline ends came to 32 bases. CDR3 region: CASSLRTGRARGGDEAFF. The CDR3 nucleotides are TGTGCCAGCTCTCTTAGAACGGGCAGGGCGAGGGGGGGAGATGAAGCTTTCTTT.

This clonotype occurred a few times. V gene TRBV7-6 combines with J gene TRBJ2-1, with 8 bases that match TRBD1. CDR3 size: 12 residues. Looked up from germline, CDR1 is SGHVS and CDR2 is FNYEAQ. V gave up 3 bases and J gave up 10 bases; unmatched junction bases: 2. CDR3 nucleotide sequence: TGTGCCAGCAGCTTCAGGGGGCAGGAGCAGTTCTTC. This codes for CASSFRGQEQFF.

This clonotype was detected ten times or more. The chain recombines TRBV7-2 with TRBJ2-1; D remains unclear. CDR3 length equals 18 residues. The V end lost 0 bases, the J end lost 6 bases, and 21 bases lay between the germline ends. Looked up from germline, CDR1 is SGHTA and CDR2 is FQGNSA. Here the CDR3 reads CASSLATFTYALGNEQFF. Here the CDR3 DNA reads TGTGCCAGCAGCTTAGCTACCTTCACCTATGCGTTAGGCAATGAGCAGTTCTTC.

Note on this clonotype: A much larger clone lies a single base off, so this may be a read error. Here the CDR3 DNA reads TGTGCCAGCAGTACACAGGGTGAGCCCCACTCTGGAAAGACCATATATTTT. It translates to CASSTQGEPHSGKTIYF. The chain uses TRBV28 and TRBJ1-3, with a weak D call TRBD1 (6 bases). CDR3 length equals 17 residues. The germline CDR1 and CDR2 sequences are MDHEN and SYDVKM.

This clonotype turned up a few times. J is TRBJ2-6 and V is TRBV20-1; TRBD1 matches 7 bases. The junction had 6 bases not matched to a gene; V was cut back by 5 bases and J by 2 bases. The CDR3 length is 15 residues. CDR1 is DFQATT, CDR2 SNEGSKA, per germline (reference sequence). The CDR3: CSADQTGAGANVLTF. In nucleotides, the CDR3 is TGCAGTGCTGACCAAACAGGGGCTGGGGCCAACGTCCTGACTTTC.

This clonotype was seen repeatedly, ten times or more. This rearrangement joins TRBV28 to TRBJ1-3, with D unclear. V was shortened by 6 bases and J by 1 base, with 13 bases between the two germline ends. The CDR3 contains 15 residues. The germline CDR1 and CDR2 sequences are MDHEN and SYDVKM. CDR3 loop: CASRPLQKSGNTIYF. The CDR3 bases are TGTGCCAGCAGGCCTTTACAGAAATCTGGAAACACCATATATTTT.

The rearrangement joins TRBV5-5 to TRBJ2-2, with D possibly called TRBD1 or TRBD2 (5 bases each). Germline V gene lookup returns CDR1 SGHKS and CDR2 YYEKEE (reference sequence). The CDR3 is 13 residues long. V shed 6 bases and J shed 0 bases, with 6 bases lying between them. CDR3 DNA sequence: TGTGCCAGCATGGGGGCGAACACCGGGGAGCTGTTTTTT. Protein product: CASMGANTGELFF.

At least ten counts were recorded for this clonotype. This chain links TRBV6-5 with TRBJ2-1, with D possibly matching TRBD2 (5 bases). The germline gives CDR1 MNHEY, CDR2 SVGAGI. Trimming stripped 5 bases from V and 0 bases from J, with 8 bases between. The CDR3 covers 14 residues. CDR3 in amino acids: CASSRRPSYNEQFF. The CDR3 bases are TGTGCCAGCAGTAGGAGGCCCTCCTACAATGAGCAGTTCTTC.

This clonotype was found a few times. The CDR3 region has the DNA TGCAGCATCGCGGGACTAGCGGGGTCCTACAATGAGCAGTTCTTC. Protein product: CSIAGLAGSYNEQFF. The chain uses TRBV29-1 and TRBJ2-1; 13 nucleotides align to TRBD2. There are 15 residues in the CDR3. J was trimmed by 1 base and V by 8 bases; bases with no gene match: 5. Germline V gene data show CDR1 as SQVTM and CDR2 as ANQGSEA.

This clonotype was counted once. The rearrangement joins TRBV23-1 to TRBJ2-5, with D perhaps matching TRBD1 (6 bases). TRBV23-1 belongs to the ORF category, with a function that is uncertain. The CDR3 covers 12 residues. Trimming removed 6 bases at V and 5 bases at J, with 10 bases between. Written as DNA, the CDR3 is TGCGCCAGCAGGCGTAGGGGGGAGACCCAGTACTTC. This translates into CASRRRGETQYF.

A single count supports this clonotype. A much larger clonotype is one base distant, so this may be a read error. The chain carries TRBV7-2 and TRBJ1-3; 11 nucleotides align to TRBD1. CDR1 is SGHTA, CDR2 FQGNSA, per germline. The CDR3 covers 19 residues. The CDR3 coding sequence is TGTGTCAGCAGCACTCAAAGGACAGGGGGCGACCACTCTGGAAACACCATATATTTT. This translates into CVSSTQRTGGDHSGNTIYF.

Only a few counts were recorded for this clonotype. This chain links TRBV20-1 with TRBJ2-1; D is perhaps TRBD1 or TRBD2 (7 bases each). Germline V gives CDR1 DFQATT, CDR2 SNEGSKA (reference sequence). V lost 6 bases to trimming and J lost 15 bases, with 24 bases between them. The CDR3 extends over 13 amino acids. CDR3 DNA: TGCAGTGCGGACCAGGGGGGGGCGAACTTGCGGTTCTTC. The encoded protein is CSADQGGANLRFF.

The sample holds a few counts of this clonotype. The chain has TRBV28 and TRBJ2-3; possible D gene TRBD2, 5 bases. V lost 3 bases and J lost 4, with 17 bases in between. Germline V gene sequence: CDR1 MDHEN, CDR2 SYDVKM. The CDR3 has 16 amino acids. The CDR3 reads CASSFPSEARADTQYF. The CDR3 bases are TGTGCCAGCAGTTTCCCGTCGGAGGCGAGGGCAGATACGCAGTATTTT. Looking up the rest from reference TRBV28 and TRBJ2-3 gives the full variable domain: DVKVTQSSRYLVKRTGEKVFLECVQDMDHENMFWYRQDPGLGLRLIYFSYDVKMKEKGDIPEGYSVSREKKERFSLILESASTNQTSMYLCASSFPSEARADTQYFGPGTRLTVL.

There are a few counts of this clonotype. The CDR3 coding sequence is TGTGCCAGCAGTGGCCGGGCTTTGAACACTGAAGCTTTCTTT. Protein product: CASSGRALNTEAFF. V is TRBV6-1 and J is TRBJ1-1; D unresolved. V lost 4 bases and J lost 0, with 9 bases in between. Germline assignment: CDR1 MNHNS and CDR2 SASEGT. The CDR3 runs to 14 residues.

In this sample, this clonotype turned up a few times. The chain recombines TRBV27 with TRBJ2-1; D is uncertain. Germline loops: CDR1 MNHEY, CDR2 SMNVEV (reference sequence). The CDR3 spans 14 residues. V was pared by 7 bases and J by 2 bases, with 12 bases between. This chain's CDR3 is CASTLSVTYNEQFF. Written as DNA, the CDR3 is TGTGCCAGCACCCTAAGTGTCACCTACAATGAGCAGTTCTTC.

Points on this clonotype: A read error may explain this, as a much larger clone is one base away. The chain carries TRBV7-9 and TRBJ2-1, with D perhaps TRBD1 or TRBD2 (5 bases each). From germline, CDR1 is SEHNR and CDR2 FQNEAQ (reference sequence). This CDR3 has 15 amino acids. The DNA of the CDR3 is TGTACCAGCAGCTTTGCAGGGAGACCGCTCAATGAGCAGTTCTTC. Its protein product is CTSSFAGRPLNEQFF.

The sample holds many counts of this clonotype. This chain connects TRBV28 to TRBJ1-5; possibly TRBD1 for D (6 bases). The CDR3 covers 14 residues. V dropped 8 bases and J dropped 4 bases, with 15 bases sitting between them. From germline, CDR1 is MDHEN and CDR2 SYDVKM. For the CDR3, the DNA is TGTGCCAGCGGGATAGGACAGATAAATCAGCCCCAGCATTTT. It yields the protein CASGIGQINQPQHF.

There are many counts of this clonotype. The rearrangement uses TRBV25-1 and TRBJ1-4; the D gene is possibly TRBD1 (5 bases). The CDR3 is made up of 14 amino acids. V lost 5 bases and J 3 bases, leaving 10 bases between the germline ends. From germline, CDR1 is MGHDK and CDR2 SYGVNS. The CDR3 here is CASSRGDPNEKLFF. In DNA, the CDR3 is TGTGCCAGCAGTCGGGGCGACCCTAATGAAAAACTGTTTTTT.

In this sample, this clonotype turned up many times. This chain uses TRBV27 with TRBJ1-6; D might be TRBD1 (5 bases). CDR3 length: 14 amino acids. Trimming pared 5 bases from V and 9 bases from J, leaving 14 bases between. CDR1 MNHEY and CDR2 SMNVEV come from the germline V gene (reference sequence). The CDR3 DNA follows: TGTGCCAGCAGTCCAAACCCCAGGGCTTCACCCCTCCACTTT. Translating it yields CASSPNPRASPLHF.

This chain uses TRBV15 with TRBJ2-2; 7 bases match TRBD1. This CDR3 is built from 17 residues. J was trimmed by 1 base and V by 3 bases; bases with no gene match: 8. CDR1 and CDR2 from the germline V gene are LNHNV and YYDKDF (reference sequence). The CDR3 loop reads CATSSPATGENTGELFF. In nucleotides, the CDR3 is TGTGCCACCAGCAGTCCGGCAACAGGGGAGAACACCGGGGAGCTGTTTTTT.

This chain connects TRBV20-1 to TRBJ2-5; no clear D. CDR1 and CDR2 (germline): DFQATT, SNEGSKA (reference sequence). V lost 1 base and J 4 bases, leaving 4 bases between the germline ends. The CDR3 extends over 11 amino acids. The CDR3 is CSARGPETQYF. The CDR3 DNA is TGCAGTGCTAGAGGTCCAGAGACCCAGTACTTC.

This clonotype has ten or more counts. The V call is TRBV6-5, the J call TRBJ1-2; 10 bases are shared with TRBD1. The CDR3 has 17 amino acids. Trimming at V came to 2 bases and at J to 6 bases, leaving 12 bases not matched to a gene. Germline V CDR1 and CDR2: MNHEY, SVGAGI. Here the CDR3 reads CASSYGTGERRVNGYTF. The CDR3 nucleotides are TGTGCCAGCAGTTACGGGACAGGGGAGAGACGGGTAAATGGCTACACCTTC.

This clonotype was detected ten times or more. The chain recombines TRBV7-9 with TRBJ2-7, with 7 bases matching TRBD1. The V segment lost 6 bases and the J segment 3 bases; nucleotides outside the gene matches: 2. The CDR3 is 12 amino acids. CDR1 SEHNR and CDR2 FQNEAQ come from the germline V gene (reference sequence). The CDR3 DNA reads as TGTGCCAGCAGGGACAGGTACTACGAGCAGTACTTC. Amino acid sequence: CASRDRYYEQYF.

This clonotype was counted between two and nine times. The chain links TRBV20-1 to TRBJ2-1, with unresolved D. CDR3 size: 14 residues. Germline V gives CDR1 DFQATT, CDR2 SNEGSKA (reference sequence). The V and J ends lost 4 bases and 8 bases respectively, with 18 bases between them. CDR3 bases: TGCAGTGCTACCTCAGGAGTACCGATTGATGAGCAGTTCTTC. Protein product: CSATSGVPIDEQFF.

This clonotype showed up many times. The chain employs TRBV7-8 and TRBJ2-3; TRBD1 or TRBD2 may be the D gene (5 bases each). Germline loops: CDR1 SGHVS, CDR2 FQNEAQ. The CDR3 totals 14 residues. The V gene lost 5 bases and the J gene lost 0 bases, with 9 bases spanning the gap. This CDR3 reads CASSEGPSTDTQYF. CDR3 in DNA: TGTGCCAGCAGCGAGGGGCCTAGCACAGATACGCAGTATTTT.

This clonotype was recorded at least ten times. This chain links TRBV7-6 with TRBJ2-7; maybe TRBD2 (7 bases). Trimming removed 5 bases from V and 5 bases from J, with 22 bases in between. CDR1 SGHVS and CDR2 FNYEAQ come from the germline V gene. The CDR3 extends over 16 amino acids. CDR3 DNA sequence: TGTGCCAGCAGCCGGGGGGAACAGGGAGCTTGGGACGAGCAGTACTTC. Translating gives CASSRGEQGAWDEQYF.